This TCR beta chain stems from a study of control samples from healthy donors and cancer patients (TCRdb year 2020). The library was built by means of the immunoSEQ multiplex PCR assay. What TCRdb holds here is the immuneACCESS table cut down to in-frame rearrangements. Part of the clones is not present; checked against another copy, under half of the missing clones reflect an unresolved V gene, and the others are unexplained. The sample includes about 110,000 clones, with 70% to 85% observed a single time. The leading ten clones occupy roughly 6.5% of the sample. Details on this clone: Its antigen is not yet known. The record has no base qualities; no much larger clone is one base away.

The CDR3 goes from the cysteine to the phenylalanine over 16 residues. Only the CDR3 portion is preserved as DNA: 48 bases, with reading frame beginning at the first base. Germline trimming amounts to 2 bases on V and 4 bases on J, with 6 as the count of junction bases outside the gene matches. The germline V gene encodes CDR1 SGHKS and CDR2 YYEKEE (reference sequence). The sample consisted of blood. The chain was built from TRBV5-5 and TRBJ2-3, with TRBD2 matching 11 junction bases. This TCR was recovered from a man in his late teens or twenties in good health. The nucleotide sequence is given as TGTGCCAGCAGCTTCCTAGCGGGGGGCCGGTCAGATACGCAGTATTTT. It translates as CASSFLAGGRSDTQYF.